This TCR beta chain derives from a study of early T cells in non-severe SARS-CoV-2 infection (dated by TCRdb to the early 2020s). Context from the whole study: TCR sequencing used bulk RNA from unsorted whole blood, so alpha and beta chains could not be paired. Broader findings and caveats from the paper: VDJdb matching was skewed toward anti-spike CD8 responses, so virus-specific expansions were likely underestimated and private and CD4 specificities were missed.

Libraries were constructed by 5' RACE. The reads were generated on a NextSeq 500. Unique molecular identifiers were attached to individual cDNA molecules in the TCR library protocol so that sequencing error and PCR bias could be corrected. Both TCR alpha and beta chains were sequenced, and tight co-correlation was observed between alpha and beta sequence abundances in each sample. The study's own analysis went as follows. V gene, J gene and CDR3 annotation of TCR sequences was performed with Decombinator V4. TCRs were defined as expanded if a significant change between any two time points was detected under a Poisson model with p below 0.0001. TCR abundances were normalised to the total number of TCRs sequenced in each sample and reported as counts per million. TRAV1-2 paired with TRAJ12, TRAJ20 or TRAJ33 defined MAIT TCRs, while TRAV10 paired with TRAJ18 defined iNKT TCRs. VDJdb, accessed 1 November 2021, was searched for CMV, EBV and SARS-CoV-2 annotated TCRs, with TCRs annotated for multiple antigens excluded. TCRdb's own reprocessing of the public reads used fastp at Q25 and MiXCR and kept productive beta chains. Here each entry gathers all rows of one CDR3 protein and keeps the most common genes and DNA. In this record, the V and J calls reflect TCRdb's handling and not the investigators' own analysis. The sample contains 60,000 to 75,000 distinct CDR3 sequences, around 12% of them found a single time. The ten largest clones add up to roughly 4.3% of the sample.

The CDR3 goes from the cysteine to the phenylalanine over 12 residues. Of the read, only the CDR3 DNA is kept; its 36 bases are in frame from base 1. Trimming at the junction amounts to 6 bases on V and 6 bases on J, and the germline ends lie 10 bases apart. CDR1 and CDR2 (SEHNR, FQNEAQ) derive from the germline V gene (reference sequence). The study was a case-control design nested within a healthcare worker cohort in London, UK, with weekly nasopharyngeal swab PCR tests and blood sampling. Healthcare workers were recruited during the week of the UK lockdown, between 23 and 31 March 2020, and followed weekly for up to roughly 16 weeks. Points on this clonotype: The target of this receptor is not known. Base qualities are not at hand, and no much larger clone is one base apart.

The rearrangement joined TRBV7-9 to TRBJ2-3, and the D gene may be TRBD2, 6 bases matching. Input material: whole blood. The receptor comes from an adult who was a healthcare worker with PCR-confirmed SARS-CoV-2 infection or an uninfected control (not recorded which). CDR3 loop: CASRPSGDTQYF. The DNA sequence follows: TGTGCCAGCAGGCCGAGCGGGGATACGCAGTATTTT. Outside the CDR3, residues come from the reference TRBV7-9 and TRBJ2-3 proteins, so the full variable domain is: DTGVSQNPRHKITKRGQNVTFRCDPISEHNRLYWYRQTLGQGPEFLTYFQNEAQLEKSRLLSDRFSAERPKGSFSTLEIQRTEQGDSAMYLCASRPSGDTQYFGPGTRLTVL.